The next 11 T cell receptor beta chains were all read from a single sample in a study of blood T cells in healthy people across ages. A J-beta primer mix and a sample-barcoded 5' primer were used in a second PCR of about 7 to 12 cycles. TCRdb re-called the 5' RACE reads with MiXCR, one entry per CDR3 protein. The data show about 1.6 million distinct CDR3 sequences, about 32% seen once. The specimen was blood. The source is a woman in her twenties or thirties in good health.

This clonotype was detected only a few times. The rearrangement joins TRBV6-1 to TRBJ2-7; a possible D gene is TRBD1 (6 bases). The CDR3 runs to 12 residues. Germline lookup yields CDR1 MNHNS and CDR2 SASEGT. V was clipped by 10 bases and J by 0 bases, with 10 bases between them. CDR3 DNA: TGTGCCACCGACAGGAGCTCCTACGAGCAGTACTTC. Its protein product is CATDRSSYEQYF.

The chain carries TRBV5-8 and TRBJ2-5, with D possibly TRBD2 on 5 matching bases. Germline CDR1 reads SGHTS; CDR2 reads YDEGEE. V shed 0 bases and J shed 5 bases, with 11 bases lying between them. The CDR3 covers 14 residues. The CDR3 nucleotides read TGTGCCAGCAGCTTGGCGGGATTCGTTGAGACCCAGTACTTC. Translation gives CASSLAGFVETQYF.

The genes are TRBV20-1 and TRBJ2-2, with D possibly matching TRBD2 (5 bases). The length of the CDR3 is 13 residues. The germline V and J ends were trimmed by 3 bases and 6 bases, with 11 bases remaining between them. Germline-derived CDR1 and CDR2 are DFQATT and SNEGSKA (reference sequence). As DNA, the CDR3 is TGCAGTGCTAGGGAGCAGGAGGCCGGGGAGCTGTTTTTT. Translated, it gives CSAREQEAGELFF.

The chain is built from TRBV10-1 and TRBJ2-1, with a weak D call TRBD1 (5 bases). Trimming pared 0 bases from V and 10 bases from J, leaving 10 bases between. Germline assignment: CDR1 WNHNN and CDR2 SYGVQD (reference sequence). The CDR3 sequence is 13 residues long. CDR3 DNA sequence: TGCGCCAGCAGTGAGTCGCTAGGGGTGGAGCAGTTCTTC. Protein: CASSESLGVEQFF.

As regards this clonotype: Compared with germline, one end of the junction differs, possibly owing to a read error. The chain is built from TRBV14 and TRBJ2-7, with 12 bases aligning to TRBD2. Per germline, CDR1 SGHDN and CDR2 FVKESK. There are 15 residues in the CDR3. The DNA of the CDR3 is TGTGCCGGCAGCTTAACTAGCGGGGGGCCCTACGAGCAGTACTTC. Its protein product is CAGSLTSGGPYEQYF.

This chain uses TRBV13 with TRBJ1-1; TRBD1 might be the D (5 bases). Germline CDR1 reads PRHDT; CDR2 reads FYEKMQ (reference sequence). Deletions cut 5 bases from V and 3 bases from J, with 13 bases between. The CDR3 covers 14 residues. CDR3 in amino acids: CASSNETEDTEAFF. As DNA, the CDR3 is TGTGCCAGCAGCAACGAGACAGAAGACACTGAAGCTTTCTTT.

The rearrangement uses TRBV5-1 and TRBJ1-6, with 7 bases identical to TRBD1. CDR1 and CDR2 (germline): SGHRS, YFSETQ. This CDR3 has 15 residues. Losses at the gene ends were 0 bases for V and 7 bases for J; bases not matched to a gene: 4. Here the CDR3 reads CASSLDDRVNSPLHF. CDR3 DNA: TGCGCCAGCAGCTTGGACGACAGGGTCAATTCACCCCTCCACTTT.

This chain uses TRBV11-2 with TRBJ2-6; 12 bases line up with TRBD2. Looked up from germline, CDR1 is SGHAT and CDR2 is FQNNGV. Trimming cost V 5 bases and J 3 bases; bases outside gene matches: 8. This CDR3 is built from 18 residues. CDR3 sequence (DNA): TGTGCCAGCAGCCCACAACTAGCGGGAGGTATTGGGGCCAACGTCCTGACTTTC. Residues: CASSPQLAGGIGANVLTF.

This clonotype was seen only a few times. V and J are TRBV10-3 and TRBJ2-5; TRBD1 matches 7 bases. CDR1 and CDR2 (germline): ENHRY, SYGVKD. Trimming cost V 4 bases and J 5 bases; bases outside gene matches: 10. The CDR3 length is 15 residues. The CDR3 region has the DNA TGTGCCATCAGTGGGACAGGCCGAGACGGTGAGACCCAGTACTTC. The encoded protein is CAISGTGRDGETQYF.

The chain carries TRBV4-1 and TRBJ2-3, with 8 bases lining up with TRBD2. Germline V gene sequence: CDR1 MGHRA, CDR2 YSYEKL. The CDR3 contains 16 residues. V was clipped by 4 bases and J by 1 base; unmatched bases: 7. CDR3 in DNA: TGCGCCAGCAGCCCCTACAAAGCGGGGGGCACAGATACGCAGTATTTT. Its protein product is CASSPYKAGGTDTQYF.

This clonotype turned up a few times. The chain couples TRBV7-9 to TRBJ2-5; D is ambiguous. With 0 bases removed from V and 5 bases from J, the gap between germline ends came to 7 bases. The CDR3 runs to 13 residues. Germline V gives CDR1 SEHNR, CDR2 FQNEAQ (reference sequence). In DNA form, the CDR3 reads TGTGCCAGCAGCTTAGCGCCGAATGAGACCCAGTACTTC. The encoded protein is CASSLAPNETQYF.